The rows below give T cell receptor beta chains drawn from one sample of a study of Tregs in tolerant kidney transplant recipients. Clones were read by immunoSEQ multiplex PCR, and TCRdb kept only the in-frame ones, dropping some. This table holds some 62,000 clones, 95% to 98% found once. The input for sequencing was Tregs from blood, taken before the transplant. The receptor set was obtained from a human donor who received a combined kidney and bone marrow transplant. The CDR3 runs from the conserved cysteine through the conserved F or W. The order of the fields is J gene, V gene, D gene, clone size, CDR3 DNA, CDR3 protein. D genes are given only for firm matches. Clone size appears in some rows only: once, few, many, or a class for an expanded clone.

TRBJ2-3	TRBV5-1	TRBD2	NA	TGCGCCAGCAGCTGGGGACTAGCGGGAGCTATGAGTGTACAGTATTTT	CASSWGLAGAMSVQYF
TRBJ1-3	TRBV6-6	NA	NA	TGTGCCAGCAGTTACGGGGCGCAGGAGCCTGGAAACACCATATATTTT	CASSYGAQEPGNTIYF
TRBJ2-1	TRBV5-1	NA	NA	TGCGCCAGCAGCCTATCAGGGCAGGCCTACAATGAGCAGTTCTTC	CASSLSGQAYNEQFF
TRBJ1-1	TRBV4-3	NA	NA	TGCGCCAGCAGCCAGGTGGGGAGGCTCCCTGAAATGGGTGCTTTCTTT	CASSQVGRLPEMGAFF
TRBJ2-2	TRBV30	NA	NA	TGTGCCTGGAGTATCGGGAACACCGGGGAGCTGTTTTTT	CAWSIGNTGELFF
TRBJ1-1	TRBV4-3	TRBD1	NA	TGCGCCAGCAGCCATACAGGGGCGAGCACTGAAGCTTTCTTT	CASSHTGASTEAFF
TRBJ2-7	TRBV6-1	NA	NA	TGTGCCAGCTCCCCGAGGGGGTCGCTCTACGAGCAGTACTTC	CASSPRGSLYEQYF
TRBJ2-1	TRBV5-4	TRBD2	few	TGTGCCAGCAGCGTGGGACTAGCGGACTACAATGAGCAGTTCTTC	CASSVGLADYNEQFF
TRBJ2-1	TRBV11-3	TRBD1	once	TGTGCCAGCAGCTTGGGACAGTACAATGAGCAGTTCTTC	CASSLGQYNEQFF
TRBJ1-4	TRBV7-2	NA	NA	TGTGCCAGCAGAGGGGGGGGGCGCGGGGAAAAACTGTTTTTT	CASRGGGRGEKLFF
TRBJ2-5	TRBV10-3	NA	once	TGTGCCATCAGTGGGCAAGACCAAGAGACCCAGTACTTC	CAISGQDQETQYF
TRBJ2-6	TRBV9	TRBD1	NA	TGTGCCAGCAGCGGGAGCCCTCAGGTCCAACAGGGGGGAGCTTCTGGGGCCAACGTCCTGACTTTC	CASSGSPQVQQGGASGANVLTF
TRBJ2-7	TRBV18	NA	NA	TGTGCCAGCTCACCAGTGGCAGGAAACTACGAGCAGTACTTC	CASSPVAGNYEQYF